The 11 T cell receptor beta chains given below trace back to one sample, sequenced in a study of technical replicates of blood from a few donors. Some clones are missing from TCRdb's copy, which holds only in-frame ones; the method was immunoSEQ multiplex PCR. The data contain tens of thousands of clones, 94% of them singletons. Source material: T cells isolated from PBMCs. Receptors were obtained from a human donor in good health.

The chain is built from TRBV28 and TRBJ1-1, with 8 bases identical to TRBD1. CDR1 and CDR2 from the germline V gene are MDHEN and SYDVKM. The CDR3 is made up of 16 amino acids. V dropped 2 bases and J dropped 4; count of bases not matched to a gene: 9. The CDR3 sequence is CASSLPTGATSTEAFF. The CDR3 coding sequence is TGTGCCAGCAGTTTACCGACAGGGGCGACGAGCACTGAAGCTTTCTTT.

The chain combines TRBV6-5 with TRBJ2-3; 7 nucleotides agree with TRBD2. The CDR3 runs 15 residues. The germline V gene encodes CDR1 MNHEY and CDR2 SVGAGI. V dropped 4 bases and J dropped 5; count of bases not matched to a gene: 9. As DNA, the CDR3 is TGTGCCAGCAGTTCGACTCTGCTAGCGGAAGATACGCAGTATTTT. It translates to CASSSTLLAEDTQYF.

J is TRBJ2-1 and V is TRBV13, with 9 bases fitting TRBD2. The CDR3 totals 14 residues. Germline V lookup: CDR1 PRHDT, CDR2 FYEKMQ (reference sequence). V lost 4 bases, J lost 5 bases, and 3 bases stayed unmatched. In DNA, the CDR3 is TGTGCCAGCAGCTGGAGACTAGCGGACAATGAGCAGTTCTTC. Translation: CASSWRLADNEQFF.

The rearrangement joins TRBV27 to TRBJ2-3; 10 nucleotides align to TRBD2. V was pared by 3 bases and J by 5 bases, with 8 bases of the junction left unmatched. The CDR3 runs 16 residues. Germline values: CDR1 MNHEY, CDR2 SMNVEV (reference sequence). The DNA of the CDR3 is TGTGCCAGCAGTTTCCGAGCGGGGGGGCAGAGAGATACGCAGTATTTT. This translates into CASSFRAGGQRDTQYF.

The CDR3 region is CARSSGTSGKDEQFF. The CDR3 DNA reads as TGTGCCAGAAGCTCCGGGACTAGCGGAAAAGATGAGCAGTTCTTC. The chain joins TRBV5-3 to TRBJ2-1; the match to TRBD2 covers 11 bases. TRBV5-3 is filed as an ORF, its function uncertain. The CDR3 is made up of 15 amino acids. After removal of 3 bases from V and 8 bases from J, the junction contained 7 bases not matched to a gene.

J is TRBJ2-7 and V is TRBV25-1; D unresolved. There are 11 residues in the CDR3. V gave up 3 bases and J gave up 3 bases, with 3 bases separating them. Germline V gene lookup returns CDR1 MGHDK and CDR2 SYGVNS. CDR3 DNA: TGTGCCAGCAGTGACCACTACGAGCAGTACTTC. Its translation: CASSDHYEQYF.

This chain connects TRBV25-1 to TRBJ2-1; 7 nucleotides line up with TRBD1. CDR3 length: 15 amino acids. With V trimmed by 1 base and J by 4 bases, 4 bases remained unmatched. Germline V gene lookup returns CDR1 MGHDK and CDR2 SYGVNS. CDR3 coding DNA: TGTGCCAGCAGTGAATTGGACAGGACTTACAATGAGCAGTTCTTC. Residues: CASSELDRTYNEQFF. Full variable domain (outside the CDR3, taken from reference TRBV25-1 and TRBJ2-1): EADIYQTPRYLVIGTGKKITLECSQTMGHDKMYWYQQDPGMELHLIHYSYGVNSTEKGDLSSESTVSRIRTEHFPLTLESARPSHTSQYLCASSELDRTYNEQFFGPGTRLTVL.

The J gene is TRBJ2-2, the V gene TRBV19, with TRBD1 matching over 9 bases. The V gene's germline CDR1 is LNHDA and CDR2 SQIVND (reference sequence). The CDR3 contains 15 residues. Trimming at V came to 6 bases and at J to 7 bases, leaving 9 bases not matched to a gene. CDR3 in DNA: TGTGCCAGTAGAAACCGGGACAGGGACGGCGGGGAGCTGTTTTTT. Residues: CASRNRDRDGGELFF.

The chain combines TRBV5-1 with TRBJ1-2; 9 nucleotides line up with TRBD1. The V gene end was trimmed by 4 bases and the J gene end by 3 bases; junction bases not matched to a gene: 4. CDR1 and CDR2 from the germline V gene are SGHRS and YFSETQ. The CDR3 totals 14 residues. The CDR3, as DNA: TGCGCCAGCAGCCCCCGGACAGGGGACTATGGCTACACCTTC. This codes for CASSPRTGDYGYTF.

The rearrangement joins TRBV14 to TRBJ2-7; possible D gene TRBD2, 5 bases. This CDR3 is 16 amino acids long. Germline lookup yields CDR1 SGHDN and CDR2 FVKESK. V lost 1 base and J lost 2, with 15 bases in between. The CDR3 nucleotides are TGTGCCAGCAGCCAAGGCGGGCTGGAGCTTCCCTACGAGCAGTACTTC. Protein sequence: CASSQGGLELPYEQYF.

This clone occurred once. The chain has TRBV6-1 and TRBJ2-3, with TRBD2 matching over 8 bases. This CDR3 is 14 amino acids long. Germline trimming cut 7 bases from V and 6 bases from J; bases unmatched to any gene: 9. Germline loops: CDR1 MNHNS, CDR2 SASEGT. This chain's CDR3 is CASIARGGSDTQYF. Written as DNA, the CDR3 is TGTGCCAGCATCGCCCGGGGGGGTTCGGATACGCAGTATTTT.